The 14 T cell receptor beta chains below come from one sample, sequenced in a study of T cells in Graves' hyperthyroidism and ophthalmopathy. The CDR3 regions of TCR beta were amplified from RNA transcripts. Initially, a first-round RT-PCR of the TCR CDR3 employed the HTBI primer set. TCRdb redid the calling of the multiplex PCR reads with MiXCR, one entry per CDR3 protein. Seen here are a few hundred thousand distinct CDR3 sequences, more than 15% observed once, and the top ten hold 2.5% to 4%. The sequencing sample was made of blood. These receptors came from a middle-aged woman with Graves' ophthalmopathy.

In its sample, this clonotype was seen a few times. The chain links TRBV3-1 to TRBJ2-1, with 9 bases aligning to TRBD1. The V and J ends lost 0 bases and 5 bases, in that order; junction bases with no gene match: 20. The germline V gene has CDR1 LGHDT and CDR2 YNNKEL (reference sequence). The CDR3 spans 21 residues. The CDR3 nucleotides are TGTGCCAGCAGCCAAGAACCCTACATGGACAGGGGTGTGGGTGGGCACAATGAGCAGTTCTTC. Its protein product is CASSQEPYMDRGVGGHNEQFF.

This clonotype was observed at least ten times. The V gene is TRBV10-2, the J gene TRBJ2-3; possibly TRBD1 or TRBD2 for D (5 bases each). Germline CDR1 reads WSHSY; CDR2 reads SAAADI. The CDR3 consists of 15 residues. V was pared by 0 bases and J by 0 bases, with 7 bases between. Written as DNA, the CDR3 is TGCGCCAGCAGTGAGTCGAGGGGCAGCACAGATACGCAGTATTTT. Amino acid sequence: CASSESRGSTDTQYF.

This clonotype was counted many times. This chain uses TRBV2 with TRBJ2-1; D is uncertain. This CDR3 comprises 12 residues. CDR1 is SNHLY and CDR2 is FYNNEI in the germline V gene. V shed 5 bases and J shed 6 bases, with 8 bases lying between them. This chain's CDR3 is CASSTQFNEQFF. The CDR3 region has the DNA TGTGCCAGCAGTACCCAGTTCAATGAGCAGTTCTTC.

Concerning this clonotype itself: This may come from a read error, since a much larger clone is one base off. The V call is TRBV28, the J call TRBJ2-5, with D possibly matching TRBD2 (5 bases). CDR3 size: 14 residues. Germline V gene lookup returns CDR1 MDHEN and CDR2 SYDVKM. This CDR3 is CASSSPRGRETQSF. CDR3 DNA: TGTGCCAGCAGTTCTCCACGGGGTAGGGAGACCCAGTCCTTC.

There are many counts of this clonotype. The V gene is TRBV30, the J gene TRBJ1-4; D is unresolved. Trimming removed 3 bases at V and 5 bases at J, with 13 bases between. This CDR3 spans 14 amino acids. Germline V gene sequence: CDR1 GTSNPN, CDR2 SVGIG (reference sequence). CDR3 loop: CAWSYQGGNEKLFF. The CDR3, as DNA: TGTGCCTGGAGCTATCAAGGTGGAAATGAAAAACTGTTTTTT.

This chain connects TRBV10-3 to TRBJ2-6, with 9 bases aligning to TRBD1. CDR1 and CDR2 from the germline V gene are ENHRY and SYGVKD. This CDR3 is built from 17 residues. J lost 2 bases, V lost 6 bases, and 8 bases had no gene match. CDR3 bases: TGTGCCATCAGGAAGGGGACAGGGACGACTGGGGCCAACGTCCTGACTTTC. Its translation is CAIRKGTGTTGANVLTF.

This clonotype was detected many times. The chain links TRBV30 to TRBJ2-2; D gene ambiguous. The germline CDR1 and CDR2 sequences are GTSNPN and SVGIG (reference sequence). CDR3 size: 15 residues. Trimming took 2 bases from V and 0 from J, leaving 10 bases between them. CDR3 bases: TGTGCCTGGAGTAACCGGATGGCGAACACCGGGGAGCTGTTTTTT. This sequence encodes CAWSNRMANTGELFF.

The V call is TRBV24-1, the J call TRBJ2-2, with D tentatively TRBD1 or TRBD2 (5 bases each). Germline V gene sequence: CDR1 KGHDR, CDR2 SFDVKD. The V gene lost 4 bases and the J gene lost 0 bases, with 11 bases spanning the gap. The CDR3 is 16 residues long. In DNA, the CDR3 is TGTGCCACCAGTGAGGGACGGTTCGCGAACACCGGGGAGCTGTTTTTT. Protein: CATSEGRFANTGELFF.

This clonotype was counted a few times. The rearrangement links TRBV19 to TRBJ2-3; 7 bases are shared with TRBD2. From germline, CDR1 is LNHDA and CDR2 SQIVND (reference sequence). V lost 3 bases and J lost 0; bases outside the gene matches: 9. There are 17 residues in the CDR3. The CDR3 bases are TGTGCCAGTAGTATTCTGCGGGGGACCACTAGCACAGATACGCAGTATTTT. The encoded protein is CASSILRGTTSTDTQYF.

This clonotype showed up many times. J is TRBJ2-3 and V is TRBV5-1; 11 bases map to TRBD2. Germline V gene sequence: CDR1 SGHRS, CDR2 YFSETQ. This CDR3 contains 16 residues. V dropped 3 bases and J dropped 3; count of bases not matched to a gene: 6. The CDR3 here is CASSYPGTSGTDTQYF. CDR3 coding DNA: TGCGCCAGCAGCTACCCCGGGACTAGCGGTACAGATACGCAGTATTTT.

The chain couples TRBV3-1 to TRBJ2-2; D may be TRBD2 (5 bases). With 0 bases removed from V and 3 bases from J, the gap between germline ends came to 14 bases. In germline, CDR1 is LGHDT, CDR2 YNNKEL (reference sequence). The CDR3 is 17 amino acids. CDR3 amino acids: CASSQDGMGVYTGELFF. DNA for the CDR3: TGTGCCAGCAGCCAAGATGGGATGGGAGTGTACACCGGGGAGCTGTTTTTT.

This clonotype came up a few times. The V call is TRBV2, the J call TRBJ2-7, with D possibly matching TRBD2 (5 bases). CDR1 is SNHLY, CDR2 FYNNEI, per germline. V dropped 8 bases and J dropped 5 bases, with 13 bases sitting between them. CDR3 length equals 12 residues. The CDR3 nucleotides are TGTGCCAGCCTTTTGCCCGGGAACGAGCAGTACTTC. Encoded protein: CASLLPGNEQYF.

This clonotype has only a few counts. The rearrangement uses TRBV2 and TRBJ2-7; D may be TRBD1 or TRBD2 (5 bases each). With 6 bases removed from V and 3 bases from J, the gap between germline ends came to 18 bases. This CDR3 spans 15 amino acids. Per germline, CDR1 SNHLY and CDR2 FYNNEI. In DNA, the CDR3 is TGTGCCAGCAGCCGAAGGGGAGTCTCCATCTACGAGCAGTACTTC. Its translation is CASSRRGVSIYEQYF. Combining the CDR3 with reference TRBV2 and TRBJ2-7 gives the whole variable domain EPEVTQTPSHQVTQMGQEVILRCVPISNHLYFYWYRQILGQKVEFLVSFYNNEISEKSEIFDDQFSVERPDGSNFTLKIRSTKLEDSAMYFCASSRRGVSIYEQYFGPGTRLTVT.

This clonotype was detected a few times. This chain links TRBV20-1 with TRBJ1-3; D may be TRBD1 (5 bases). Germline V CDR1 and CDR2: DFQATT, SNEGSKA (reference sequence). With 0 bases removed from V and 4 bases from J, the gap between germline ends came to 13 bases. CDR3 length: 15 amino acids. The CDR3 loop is CSARDPGGVGNTIYF. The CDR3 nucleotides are TGCAGTGCTAGAGACCCGGGGGGAGTCGGAAACACCATATATTTT.